This T cell receptor (beta chain) was documented in a study of cytomegalovirus exposure and HLA in healthy donors. Across the study: Drawn from HLA-typed donors, about 85 million unique TCRs were held in an early data release.

For this clone: Its antigen is undetermined.

Study-wide results and limits: Certain sequence variants were highly shared and formed a cluster, and this cluster was likely a sequencing artifact. Some V segments, including TRBV6-2 and TRBV6-3, were excluded as indistinguishable.

PCR used 60 Vbeta primers and 13 Jbeta primers. Using immunoSEQ multiplex PCR, the repertoire was profiled, and TCRdb retains in-frame clones only, with some absent. There are about 220,000 clones in the sample; roughly 80% occur only once, and around 5% lies in the top ten. V dropped 5 bases and J dropped 0; count of bases not matched to a gene: 3. Germline CDR1 SGDLS, CDR2 YYNGEE. CDR3 size: 16 residues. The TCR was taken from a woman aged 40 to 55 in good health and CMV-seropositive. This sequence joins TRBV9 and TRBJ2-2; 11 bases are shared with TRBD2. The sequencing sample was made of PBMCs. CDR3 sequence reads: CASSTSGGSNTGELFF. The CDR3 DNA reads TGTGCCAGCAGTACTAGCGGGGGATCGAACACCGGGGAGCTGTTTTTT.